The clone carrying this T cell receptor (beta chain) turned up a few times. The table came from immunoSEQ multiplex PCR; TCRdb's copy has only in-frame clones and leaves some out. The sample lists about 87,000 clones, roughly 50% occurring once. These data are taken from a study of shared clonotypes between healthy human individuals. There are 14 residues in the CDR3. Trimming cost V 8 bases and J 9 bases, with 20 bases left between them. CDR1 and CDR2 from the germline V gene are SNHLY and FYNNEI. The sequenced sample was PBMCs. This clonotype was obtained from a woman aged 40 to 50 in good health. Some clones in this sample may be carry-over from other donors' samples. The genes are TRBV2 and TRBJ2-1, with D perhaps TRBD1 or TRBD2 (6 bases each). CDR3 protein: CASLGGLAQGEQFF. CDR3 DNA: TGTGCCAGCCTAGGGGGGCTGGCGCAGGGTGAGCAGTTCTTC. Looking up the rest from reference TRBV2 and TRBJ2-1 gives the full variable domain: EPEVTQTPSHQVTQMGQEVILRCVPISNHLYFYWYRQILGQKVEFLVSFYNNEISEKSEIFDDQFSVERPDGSNFTLKIRSTKLEDSAMYFCASLGGLAQGEQFFGPGTRLTVL.